Listed here are 8 T cell receptor beta chains from one sample, sequenced in a study of blood T cell repertoires in COVID-19. TCRdb keeps only in-frame clones here, not all; method: immunoSEQ multiplex PCR. Found here are tens of thousands of clones, about three quarters of them singletons; the top ten hold about 6.5%. Sequenced sample: peripheral blood. The receptor source for this set is a man aged 70 or older with acute or convalescent COVID-19.

The V and J genes are TRBV5-1 and TRBJ2-3; 12 bases match TRBD2. Looked up from germline, CDR1 is SGHRS and CDR2 is YFSETQ. The CDR3 spans 17 residues. The ends lost 4 bases at V and 2 bases at J; junction bases unmatched: 8. Here the CDR3 DNA reads TGCGCCAGCAGCGTAGAAACTAGCGGGGGGTCCACAGATACGCAGTATTTT. This codes for CASSVETSGGSTDTQYF.

The chain uses TRBV5-1 and TRBJ2-5, with 7 bases that match TRBD1. The ends lost 0 bases at V and 4 bases at J; junction bases unmatched: 6. Germline assignment: CDR1 SGHRS and CDR2 YFSETQ. The CDR3 is 15 residues long. The CDR3 bases are TGCGCCAGCAGCTTGGGAAGGGGGCAGGGAGAGACCCAGTACTTC. It translates to CASSLGRGQGETQYF.

The genes are TRBV5-8 and TRBJ2-3; possibly TRBD2 for D (5 bases). Trimming pared 2 bases from V and 0 bases from J, leaving 7 bases between. The CDR3 length is 14 residues. CDR1 SGHTS and CDR2 YDEGEE come from the germline V gene. CDR3 bases: TGTGCCAGCAGCTTCTCGGGAAGCACAGATACGCAGTATTTT. Amino acids: CASSFSGSTDTQYF.

This chain uses TRBV29-1 with TRBJ1-2; 7 bases fit TRBD1. Germline CDR1 reads SQVTM; CDR2 reads ANQGSEA. The V gene end was trimmed by 1 base and the J gene end by 4 bases; junction bases not matched to a gene: 21. There are 19 residues in the CDR3. Here the CDR3 reads CSVEGPLDRDAFFGYGYTF. The CDR3 DNA reads as TGCAGCGTTGAAGGTCCCCTCGACAGGGATGCTTTCTTTGGCTATGGCTACACCTTC.

V and J are TRBV5-4 and TRBJ1-2, with D unresolved. This CDR3 is built from 15 residues. Looked up from germline, CDR1 is SGHNT and CDR2 is YYREEE (reference sequence). Between the trimmed V and J ends, which lost 0 bases and 0 bases, there was a span of 9 bases. DNA for the CDR3: TGTGCCAGCAGCTTGGCGAGTGGAGCTAACTATGGCTACACCTTC. It encodes CASSLASGANYGYTF.

The chain links TRBV7-3 to TRBJ2-6; D not resolved. The CDR3 is 15 residues long. Germline assignment: CDR1 SGHTA and CDR2 FQGTGA. Trimming shortened V by 5 bases and J by 2 bases, and 10 bases separated the two germline ends. For the CDR3, the DNA is TGTGCCAGCAGCCCCGGGTCAACTGGGGCCAACGTCCTGACTTTC. Translated, it gives CASSPGSTGANVLTF.

Comment on this clone: Compared with germline, one end of the junction differs, possibly owing to a read error. V gene TRBV11-2 combines with J gene TRBJ2-7; 8 bases are shared with TRBD1. The length of the CDR3 is 12 residues. Germline V CDR1 and CDR2: SGHAT, FQNNGV. This chain's CDR3 is CASSLDAGQAEF. The CDR3 DNA sequence: TGTGCCAGCAGCTTAGATGCGGGACAGGCCGAATTC.

The chain is built from TRBV2 and TRBJ1-2; 7 bases are shared with TRBD1. CDR1 SNHLY and CDR2 FYNNEI come from the germline V gene. This CDR3 region has 17 residues. V lost 5 bases to trimming and J lost 8 bases; unmatched junction nucleotides: 20. Here the CDR3 DNA reads TGTGCCAGCAGTTTTGGGACAGCTTCTCGCTTCTCTACAGGCTACACCTTC. This encodes CASSFGTASRFSTGYTF.